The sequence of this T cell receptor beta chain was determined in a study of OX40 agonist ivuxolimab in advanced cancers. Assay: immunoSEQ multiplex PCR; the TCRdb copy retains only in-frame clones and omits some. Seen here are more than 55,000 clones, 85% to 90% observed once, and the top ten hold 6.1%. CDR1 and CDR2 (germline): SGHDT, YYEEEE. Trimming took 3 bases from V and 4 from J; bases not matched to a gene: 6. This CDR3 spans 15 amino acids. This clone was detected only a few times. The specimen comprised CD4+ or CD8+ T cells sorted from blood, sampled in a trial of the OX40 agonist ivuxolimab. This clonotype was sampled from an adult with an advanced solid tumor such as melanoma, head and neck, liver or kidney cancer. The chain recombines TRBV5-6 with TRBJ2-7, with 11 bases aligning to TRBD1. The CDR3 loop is CASSSADRGRYEQYF. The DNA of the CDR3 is TGTGCCAGCAGCTCAGCGGACAGGGGGCGGTACGAGCAGTACTTC.